This T cell receptor beta chain was recorded in a study of T-cell memory formation after mild COVID-19. CDR1 and CDR2 (germline): SEHNR, FQNEAQ (reference sequence). Deletions cut 7 bases from V and 9 bases from J, with 13 bases between. The CDR3 has 11 amino acids. Study-level results: Contracting clones localized mainly to CM and EM when CD4+ and mainly to EMRA when CD8+.

TCRdb fed the 5' RACE reads into MiXCR, producing one record per CDR3 protein. The sample includes about 270,000 distinct CDR3 sequences, 15% to 20% seen only once; the top ten take more than 20%. Notes on this clonotype: Its specificity is not known.

Sample: PBMCs or a T cell subset sorted from them (not recorded which). This chain joins TRBV7-9 and TRBJ2-7, with no clear D. The sequence came from a man in his late teens or twenties who had mild COVID-19 (a few samples of this study predate the infection). Cell type and time point are not known. The CDR3 nucleotides read TGTGCCAGCACCTCGGATGGCGGGCAGTACGTC. Residues: CASTSDGGQYV.